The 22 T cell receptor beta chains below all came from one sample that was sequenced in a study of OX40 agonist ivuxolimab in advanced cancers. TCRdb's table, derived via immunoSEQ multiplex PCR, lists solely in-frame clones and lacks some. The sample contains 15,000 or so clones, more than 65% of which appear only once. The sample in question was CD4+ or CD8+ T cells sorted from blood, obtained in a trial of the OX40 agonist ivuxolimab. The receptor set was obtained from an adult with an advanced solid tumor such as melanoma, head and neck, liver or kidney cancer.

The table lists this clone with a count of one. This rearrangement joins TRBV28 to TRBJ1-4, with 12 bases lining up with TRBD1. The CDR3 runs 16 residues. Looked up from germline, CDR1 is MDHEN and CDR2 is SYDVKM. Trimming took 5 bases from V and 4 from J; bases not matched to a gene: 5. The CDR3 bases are TGTGCCAGCAGTGGGACAGGGGGCGCGGTTAATGAAAAACTGTTTTTT. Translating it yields CASSGTGGAVNEKLFF.

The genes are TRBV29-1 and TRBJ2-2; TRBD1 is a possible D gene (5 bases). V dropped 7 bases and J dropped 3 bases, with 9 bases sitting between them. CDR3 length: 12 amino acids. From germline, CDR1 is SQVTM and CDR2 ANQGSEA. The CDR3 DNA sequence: TGCAGCGCCGGACACTACACCGGGGAGCTGTTTTTT. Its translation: CSAGHYTGELFF.

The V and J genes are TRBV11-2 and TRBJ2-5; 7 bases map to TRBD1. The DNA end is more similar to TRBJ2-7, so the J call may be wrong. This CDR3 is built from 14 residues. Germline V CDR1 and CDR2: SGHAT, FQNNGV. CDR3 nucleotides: TGTGCCAGCAGCTTAACCGACAGGGCAAACGAGCAGTACTTC. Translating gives CASSLTDRANEQYF.

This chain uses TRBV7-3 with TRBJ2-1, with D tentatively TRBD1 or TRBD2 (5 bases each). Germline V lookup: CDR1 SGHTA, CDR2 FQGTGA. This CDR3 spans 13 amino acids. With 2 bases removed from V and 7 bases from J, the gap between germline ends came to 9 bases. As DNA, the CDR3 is TGTGCCAGCAGCTTATGGGGGACGAATGAGCAGTTCTTC. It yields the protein CASSLWGTNEQFF.

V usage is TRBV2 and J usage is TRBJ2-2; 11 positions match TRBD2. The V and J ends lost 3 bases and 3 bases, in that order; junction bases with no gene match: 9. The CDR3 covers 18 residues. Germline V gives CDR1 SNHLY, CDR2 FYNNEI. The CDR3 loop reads CASSEGGLADYHTGELFF. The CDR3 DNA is TGTGCCAGCAGTGAGGGGGGACTAGCGGATTACCACACCGGGGAGCTGTTTTTT.

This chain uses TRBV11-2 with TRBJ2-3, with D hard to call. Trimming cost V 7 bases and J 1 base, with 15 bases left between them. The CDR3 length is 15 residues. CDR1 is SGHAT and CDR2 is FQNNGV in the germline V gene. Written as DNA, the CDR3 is TGTGCCAGCAAATCGGCCCCCGGACGCACAGATACGCAGTATTTT. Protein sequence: CASKSAPGRTDTQYF.

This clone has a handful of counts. For the CDR3, the DNA is TGTGCCTGGGACGGGAGATACAATGAGCAGTTCTTC. Its translation: CAWDGRYNEQFF. The chain couples TRBV30 to TRBJ2-1; perhaps TRBD2 as D (6 bases). Trimming cost V 5 bases and J 4 bases, with 9 bases left between them. CDR1 and CDR2 (germline): GTSNPN, SVGIG (reference sequence). The CDR3 length is 12 residues. Based on the CDR3 plus reference TRBV30 and TRBJ2-1, the full variable domain is SQTIHQWPATLVQPVGSPLSLECTVEGTSNPNLYWYRQAAGRGLQLLFYSVGIGQISSEVPQNLSASRPQDRQFILSSKKLLLSDSGFYLCAWDGRYNEQFFGPGTRLTVL.

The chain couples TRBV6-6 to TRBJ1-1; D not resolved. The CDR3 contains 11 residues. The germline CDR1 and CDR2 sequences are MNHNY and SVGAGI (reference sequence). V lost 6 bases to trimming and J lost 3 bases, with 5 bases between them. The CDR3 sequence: CASSSYTEAFF. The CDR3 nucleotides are TGTGCCAGCAGCTCCTACACTGAAGCTTTCTTT.

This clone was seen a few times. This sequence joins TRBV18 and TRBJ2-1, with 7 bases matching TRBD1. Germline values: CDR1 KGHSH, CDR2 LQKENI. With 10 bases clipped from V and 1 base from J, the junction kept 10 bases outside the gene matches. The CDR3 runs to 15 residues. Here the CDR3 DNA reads TGTGCCACCATCCACGAACAGGGGTCCTACAATGAGCAGTTCTTC. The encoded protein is CATIHEQGSYNEQFF.

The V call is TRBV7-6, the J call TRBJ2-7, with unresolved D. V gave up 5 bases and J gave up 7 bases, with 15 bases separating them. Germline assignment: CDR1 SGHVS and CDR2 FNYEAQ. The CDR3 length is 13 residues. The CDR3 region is CASSPIVGVEQYF. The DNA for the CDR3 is TGTGCCAGCAGCCCGATCGTTGGCGTAGAGCAGTACTTC.

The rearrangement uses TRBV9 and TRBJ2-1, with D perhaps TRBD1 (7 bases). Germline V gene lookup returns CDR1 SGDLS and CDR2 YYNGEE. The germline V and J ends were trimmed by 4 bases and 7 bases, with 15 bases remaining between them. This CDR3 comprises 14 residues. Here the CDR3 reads CASSTQGGKNEQFF. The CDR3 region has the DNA TGTGCCAGCAGCACCCAGGGGGGTAAAAATGAGCAGTTCTTC.

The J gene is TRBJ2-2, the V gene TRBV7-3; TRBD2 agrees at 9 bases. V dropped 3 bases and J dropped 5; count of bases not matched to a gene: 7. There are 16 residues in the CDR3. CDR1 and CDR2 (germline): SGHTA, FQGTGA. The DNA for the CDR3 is TGTGCCAGCAGCTTCGGGCTAGCGGGATCTACCGGGGAGCTGTTTTTT. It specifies CASSFGLAGSTGELFF.

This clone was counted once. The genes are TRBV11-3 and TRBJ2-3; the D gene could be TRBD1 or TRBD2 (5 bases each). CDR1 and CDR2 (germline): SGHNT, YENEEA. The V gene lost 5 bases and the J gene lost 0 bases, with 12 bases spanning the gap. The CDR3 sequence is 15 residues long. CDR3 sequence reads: CASSLGRRSTDTQYF. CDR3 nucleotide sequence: TGTGCCAGCAGCCTGGGACGACGTAGCACAGATACGCAGTATTTT. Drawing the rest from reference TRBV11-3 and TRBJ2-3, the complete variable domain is EAGVVQSPRYKIIEKKQPVAFWCNPISGHNTLYWYLQNLGQGPELLIRYENEEAVDDSQLPKDRFSAERLKGVDSTLKIQPAELGDSAVYLCASSLGRRSTDTQYFGPGTRLTVL.

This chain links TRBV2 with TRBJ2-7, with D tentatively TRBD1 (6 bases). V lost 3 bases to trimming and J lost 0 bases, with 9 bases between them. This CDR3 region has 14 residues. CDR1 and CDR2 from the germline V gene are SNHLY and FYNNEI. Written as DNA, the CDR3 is TGTGCCAGCAGTGACAGGGGAAGCTCCTACGAGCAGTACTTC. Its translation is CASSDRGSSYEQYF. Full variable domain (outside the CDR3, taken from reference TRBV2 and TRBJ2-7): EPEVTQTPSHQVTQMGQEVILRCVPISNHLYFYWYRQILGQKVEFLVSFYNNEISEKSEIFDDQFSVERPDGSNFTLKIRSTKLEDSAMYFCASSDRGSSYEQYFGPGTRLTVT.

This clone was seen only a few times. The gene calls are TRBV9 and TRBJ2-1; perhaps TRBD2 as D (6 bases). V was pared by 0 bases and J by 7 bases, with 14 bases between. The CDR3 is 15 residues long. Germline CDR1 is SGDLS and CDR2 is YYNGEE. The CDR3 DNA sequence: TGTGCCAGCAGCGTAGAGCGGTGGGGGGTGAATGAGCAGTTCTTC. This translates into CASSVERWGVNEQFF. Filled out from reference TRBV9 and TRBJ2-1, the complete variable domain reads DSGVTQTPKHLITATGQRVTLRCSPRSGDLSVYWYQQSLDQGLQFLIQYYNGEERAKGNILERFSAQQFPDLHSELNLSSLELGDSALYFCASSVERWGVNEQFFGPGTRLTVL.

Here the CDR3 reads CASSLGGGGLQGYTF. For the CDR3, the DNA is TGTGCCAGCAGCCTCGGCGGAGGGGGATTGCAGGGCTACACCTTC. This chain joins TRBV7-6 and TRBJ1-2; perhaps TRBD1 as D (6 bases). The V gene lost 5 bases and the J gene lost 8 bases, with 21 bases spanning the gap. This CDR3 is 15 amino acids long. Looked up from germline, CDR1 is SGHVS and CDR2 is FNYEAQ.

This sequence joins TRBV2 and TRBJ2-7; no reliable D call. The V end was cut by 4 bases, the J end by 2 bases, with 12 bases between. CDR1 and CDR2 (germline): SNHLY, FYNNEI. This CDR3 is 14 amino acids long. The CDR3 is CASSAQTPTYEQYF. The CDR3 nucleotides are TGTGCCAGCAGTGCTCAGACGCCCACCTACGAGCAGTACTTC. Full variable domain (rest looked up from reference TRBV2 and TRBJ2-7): EPEVTQTPSHQVTQMGQEVILRCVPISNHLYFYWYRQILGQKVEFLVSFYNNEISEKSEIFDDQFSVERPDGSNFTLKIRSTKLEDSAMYFCASSAQTPTYEQYFGPGTRLTVT.

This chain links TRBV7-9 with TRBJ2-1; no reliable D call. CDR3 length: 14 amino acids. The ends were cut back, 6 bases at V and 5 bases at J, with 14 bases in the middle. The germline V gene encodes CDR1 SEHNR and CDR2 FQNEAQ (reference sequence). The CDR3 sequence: CASSGYDQNNEQFF. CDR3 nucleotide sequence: TGTGCCAGCAGTGGTTATGACCAAAACAATGAGCAGTTCTTC.

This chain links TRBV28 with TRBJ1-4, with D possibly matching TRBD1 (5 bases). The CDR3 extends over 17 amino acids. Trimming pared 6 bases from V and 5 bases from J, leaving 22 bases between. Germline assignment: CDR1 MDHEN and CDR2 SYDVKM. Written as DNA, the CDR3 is TGTGCCAGCAGCCCCCGGGGGTCGACCCTGACGAATGAAAAACTGTTTTTT. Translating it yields CASSPRGSTLTNEKLFF.

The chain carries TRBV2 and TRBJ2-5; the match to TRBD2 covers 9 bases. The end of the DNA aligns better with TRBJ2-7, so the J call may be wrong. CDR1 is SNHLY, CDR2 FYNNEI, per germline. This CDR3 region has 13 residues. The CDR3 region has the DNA TGTGCCAGTTCACTAGCGGGTCAGTACGAGCAGTACTTC. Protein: CASSLAGQYEQYF.

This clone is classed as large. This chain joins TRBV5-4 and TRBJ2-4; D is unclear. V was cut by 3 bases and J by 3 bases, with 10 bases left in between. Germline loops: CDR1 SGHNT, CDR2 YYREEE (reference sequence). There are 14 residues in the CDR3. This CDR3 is CASSYLEGKNIQYF. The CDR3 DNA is TGTGCCAGCAGCTACCTCGAAGGCAAAAACATTCAGTACTTC.

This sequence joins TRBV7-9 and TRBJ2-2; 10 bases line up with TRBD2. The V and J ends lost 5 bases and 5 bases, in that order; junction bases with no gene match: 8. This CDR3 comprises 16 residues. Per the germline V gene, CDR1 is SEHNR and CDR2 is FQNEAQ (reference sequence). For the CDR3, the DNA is TGTGCCAGCAGCCTCTGGAGTAGCGGGAGGACCGGGGAGCTGTTTTTT. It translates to CASSLWSSGRTGELFF.